Listed here are 26 T cell receptor beta chains from one sample, sequenced in a study of vaccination effects on CD4 cells after COVID-19. Assay: immunoSEQ multiplex PCR; the TCRdb copy retains only in-frame clones and omits some. The sample comprises 20,000 to 25,000 clones, roughly 76% of which are singletons, and around 5.3% rests with the top ten. Antigen-specific CD4+ T cells expanded by the ViraFEST assay with viral peptide pools were then sequenced. Having been cultured for roughly 9 days, the cells underwent CD4+ T cell isolation. Either the BNT162b2 or mRNA-1273 vaccine was given to participants in two doses. No antigen is known for these receptors. Material: CD4+ T cells from PBMCs cultured with SARS-CoV-2 spike peptides, obtained after COVID-19 vaccination. These receptors were taken from a human donor who received a COVID-19 vaccine. Some clones in this sample may be carry-over from other donors' samples.

The gene calls are TRBV15 and TRBJ2-5, with TRBD1 as a possible D gene (6 bases). Germline V lookup: CDR1 LNHNV, CDR2 YYDKDF (reference sequence). The CDR3 has 16 amino acids. The V end was cut by 3 bases, the J end by 4 bases, with 18 bases between. The chain's CDR3 is CATSRDSTGSVETQYF. The CDR3 nucleotides are TGTGCCACCAGCAGGGATTCCACAGGGTCGGTAGAGACCCAGTACTTC. Drawing the rest from reference TRBV15 and TRBJ2-5, the complete variable domain is DAMVIQNPRYQVTQFGKPVTLSCSQTLNHNVMYWYQQKSSQAPKLLFHYYDKDFNNEADTPDNFQSRRPNTSFCFLDIRSPGLGDTAMYLCATSRDSTGSVETQYFGPGTRLLVL.

This sequence joins TRBV18 and TRBJ2-5; tentatively, D is TRBD1 (6 bases). Deletions cut 6 bases from V and 3 bases from J, with 14 bases between. This CDR3 is built from 14 residues. Germline V lookup: CDR1 KGHSH, CDR2 LQKENI. CDR3 residues: CASSLQGTEETQYF. The CDR3 DNA sequence: TGTGCCAGCTCGTTACAGGGCACTGAAGAGACCCAGTACTTC.

The J gene is TRBJ1-5, the V gene TRBV7-2; D gene unclear. The CDR3 has 15 residues. CDR1 is SGHTA, CDR2 FQGNSA, per germline. The germline V and J ends were trimmed by 1 base and 2 bases, with 9 bases remaining between them. CDR3 nucleotides: TGTGCCAGCAGCTTAGAGTTCCCGGGCAATCAGCCCCAGCATTTT. Amino acid sequence: CASSLEFPGNQPQHF.

The CDR3 nucleotides read TGTGCCAGCAGCGCTATTGAGGGGATTGGCGGCTACACCTTC. It encodes CASSAIEGIGGYTF. The J gene is TRBJ1-2, the V gene TRBV2; a possible D gene is TRBD1 (5 bases). Germline V gives CDR1 SNHLY, CDR2 FYNNEI. Trimming took off 6 bases at V and 8 bases at J, with 19 bases between the two ends. The CDR3 extends over 14 amino acids.

V is TRBV19 and J is TRBJ2-1, with 7 bases matching TRBD2. V gave up 6 bases and J gave up 1 base; unmatched junction bases: 0. The length of the CDR3 is 13 residues. Per germline, CDR1 LNHDA and CDR2 SQIVND (reference sequence). CDR3 coding DNA: TGTGCCAGTAGCGGGGGGTCCTACAATGAGCAGTTCTTC. The encoded protein is CASSGGSYNEQFF.

V and J are TRBV7-8 and TRBJ2-7; 7 nucleotides agree with TRBD1. This CDR3 has 13 amino acids. Germline CDR1 and CDR2: SGHVS and FQNEAQ. V was pared by 3 bases and J by 3 bases, with 2 bases of the junction left unmatched. The CDR3 loop reads CASSLGQNYEQYV. The CDR3 DNA reads as TGTGCCAGCAGCTTGGGACAGAACTACGAGCAGTACGTC.

Only a few counts were recorded for this clone. This rearrangement joins TRBV29-1 to TRBJ1-2; 8 bases are a match to TRBD1. The CDR3 has 13 amino acids. The V gene end was trimmed by 4 bases and the J gene end by 3 bases; junction bases not matched to a gene: 4. The germline CDR1 and CDR2 sequences are SQVTM and ANQGSEA. The CDR3 DNA sequence: TGCAGCGTTGGGGAGGGACAGGACTATGGCTACACCTTC. It is translated as CSVGEGQDYGYTF.

This clone has just one count. The chain employs TRBV21-1 and TRBJ2-7; the D call in the table, TRBD1, was not verified against the DNA. TRBV21-1 is recorded as a pseudogene. The CDR3 sequence is 15 residues long. CDR3 DNA sequence: TGTGCCAGCAGCAAATCTCACAGGGGTTCCCACGAGCAGTACGTC. Its protein is CASSKSHRGSHEQYV.

The chain uses TRBV7-3 and TRBJ1-6, with TRBD1 as a possible D gene (6 bases). V was clipped by 1 base and J by 7 bases, with 11 bases between them. The CDR3 covers 15 residues. Germline V gene data show CDR1 as SGHTA and CDR2 as FQGTGA. Here the CDR3 DNA reads TGTGCCAGCAGCTTAATGGGGGGGCTGAATTCACCCCTCCACTTT. Its translation: CASSLMGGLNSPLHF.

This chain uses TRBV2 with TRBJ1-2; D call uncertain. The CDR3 has 14 amino acids. V lost 5 bases to trimming and J lost 1 base, with 11 bases between them. Germline CDR1 SNHLY, CDR2 FYNNEI. CDR3 sequence: CASSTPAVNYGYTF. The CDR3 region has the DNA TGTGCCAGCAGTACCCCGGCGGTTAACTATGGCTACACCTTC. The full variable domain, in which reference TRBV2 and TRBJ1-2 provide the parts outside the CDR3, is EPEVTQTPSHQVTQMGQEVILRCVPISNHLYFYWYRQILGQKVEFLVSFYNNEISEKSEIFDDQFSVERPDGSNFTLKIRSTKLEDSAMYFCASSTPAVNYGYTFGSGTRLTVV.

V is TRBV5-1 and J is TRBJ2-5; 10 bases are a match to TRBD1. This CDR3 spans 15 amino acids. The germline CDR1 and CDR2 sequences are SGHRS and YFSETQ. The V gene end was trimmed by 0 bases and the J gene end by 3 bases; junction bases not matched to a gene: 2. The CDR3 sequence: CASSLVGTGEETQYF. DNA for the CDR3: TGCGCCAGCAGCTTGGTGGGGACAGGGGAAGAGACCCAGTACTTC.

Only a few counts were recorded for this clone. Other DNA sequences in the same sample also yield this CDR3. This rearrangement joins TRBV7-9 to TRBJ2-3; D is unresolved. Germline V gene data show CDR1 as SEHNR and CDR2 as FQNEAQ (reference sequence). CDR3 length equals 11 residues. The V end lost 5 bases, the J end lost 3 bases, and 3 bases lay between the germline ends. In DNA, the CDR3 is TGTGCCAGCAGCCGTACAGATACGCAGTATTTT. Its protein is CASSRTDTQYF.

This sequence joins TRBV28 and TRBJ2-7, with unresolved D. CDR3 length equals 12 residues. The V end lost 4 bases, the J end lost 2 bases, and 6 bases lay between the germline ends. Germline values: CDR1 MDHEN, CDR2 SYDVKM. CDR3 sequence: CASSSRTYEQYV. The CDR3, as DNA: TGTGCCAGCAGTTCCAGGACCTACGAGCAGTACGTC.

The chain links TRBV10-1 to TRBJ1-1; tentatively, D is TRBD1 (6 bases). This CDR3 spans 15 amino acids. The germline CDR1 and CDR2 sequences are WNHNN and SYGVQD (reference sequence). The ends were cut back, 4 bases at V and 5 bases at J, with 17 bases in the middle. CDR3 sequence (DNA): TGCGCCAGCAGTGTTGGGCAGGGGAAAGGAACTGAAGCTTTCTTT. Protein sequence: CASSVGQGKGTEAFF.

The J gene is TRBJ1-4, the V gene TRBV24-1, with D maybe TRBD1 (5 bases). This CDR3 has 14 amino acids. Germline V gene lookup returns CDR1 KGHDR and CDR2 SFDVKD. V dropped 3 bases and J dropped 6 bases, with 10 bases sitting between them. The CDR3 loop reads CATSDPTTDEKLFF. For the CDR3, the DNA is TGTGCCACCAGTGATCCGACGACAGATGAAAAACTGTTTTTT.

The chain couples TRBV7-8 to TRBJ2-3, with no clear D. CDR1 and CDR2 from the germline V gene are SGHVS and FQNEAQ. Trimming removed 2 bases at V and 1 base at J, with 4 bases between. This CDR3 region has 13 residues. The CDR3 spells CASSLQRTDTQYF. The DNA for the CDR3 is TGTGCCAGCAGCTTACAGCGCACAGATACGCAGTATTTT.

This clone has a handful of counts. The chain employs TRBV12-3 or TRBV12-4 and TRBJ1-1; D is ambiguous. V dropped 4 bases and J dropped 1 base, with 4 bases sitting between them. There are 12 residues in the CDR3. The CDR3 sequence is CASSYANTEAFF. The CDR3 coding sequence is TGTGCCAGCAGTTATGCGAACACTGAAGCTTTCTTT.

The chain couples TRBV19 to TRBJ2-7, with D perhaps TRBD1 or TRBD2 (6 bases each). The CDR3 has 15 residues. V was shortened by 5 bases and J by 9 bases, with 23 bases between the two germline ends. CDR1 and CDR2 (germline): LNHDA, SQIVND (reference sequence). The CDR3 is CASSPTGALLRVQYF. The DNA for the CDR3 is TGTGCCAGTAGTCCCACGGGGGCCCTGCTACGAGTGCAGTACTTC. The full variable domain, with the rest looked up from reference TRBV19 and TRBJ2-7, is DGGITQSPKYLFRKEGQNVTLSCEQNLNHDAMYWYRQDPGQGLRLIYYSQIVNDFQKGDIAEGYSVSREKKESFPLTVTSAQKNPTAFYLCASSPTGALLRVQYFGPGTRLTVT.

The V gene is TRBV5-4, the J gene TRBJ2-3; 7 nucleotides agree with TRBD1. The junction had 8 bases not matched to a gene; V was cut back by 5 bases and J by 2 bases. Germline V gene data show CDR1 as SGHNT and CDR2 as YYREEE (reference sequence). There are 15 residues in the CDR3. CDR3 sequence (DNA): TGTGCCAGCAGGGCAGGACAGGACCCCACAGATACGCAGTATTTT. Translated: CASRAGQDPTDTQYF. The full variable domain, completed using reference TRBV5-4 and TRBJ2-3, is ETGVTQSPTHLIKTRGQQVTLRCSSQSGHNTVSWYQQALGQGPQFIFQYYREEENGRGNFPPRFSGLQFPNYSSELNVNALELDDSALYLCASRAGQDPTDTQYFGPGTRLTVL.

The chain links TRBV5-8 to TRBJ1-5, with 8 bases identical to TRBD1. Looked up from germline, CDR1 is SGHTS and CDR2 is YDEGEE. V was clipped by 3 bases and J by 4 bases; unmatched bases: 6. The CDR3 is made up of 15 amino acids. The DNA of the CDR3 is TGTGCCAGCAGCTGGACAGGGACAGTAAATCAGCCCCAGCATTTT. It specifies CASSWTGTVNQPQHF.

The rearrangement links TRBV5-8 to TRBJ2-3; D could derive from TRBD1 or TRBD2 (5 bases each). CDR3 length equals 14 residues. Looked up from germline, CDR1 is SGHTS and CDR2 is YDEGEE. V was trimmed by 7 bases and J by 2 bases, leaving 14 bases between them. The CDR3 bases are TGTGCCAGCCCGGGGACGGCACTCACAGATACGCAGTATTTT. Its translation: CASPGTALTDTQYF.

The chain recombines TRBV24-1 with TRBJ2-1; D not resolved. Per germline, CDR1 KGHDR and CDR2 SFDVKD. Trimming took 9 bases from V and 7 from J, leaving 15 bases between them. The CDR3 is 13 residues long. CDR3 protein: CATGLGRLNEQFF. CDR3 coding DNA: TGTGCCACCGGGCTAGGGCGATTAAATGAGCAGTTCTTC.

The chain is built from TRBV5-1 and TRBJ2-2; D may match TRBD1 or TRBD2 (5 bases each). CDR1 is SGHRS and CDR2 is YFSETQ in the germline V gene. This CDR3 has 15 amino acids. V was trimmed by 2 bases and J by 0 bases, leaving 8 bases between them. The chain's CDR3 is CASSFGAANTGELFF. In nucleotides, the CDR3 is TGCGCCAGCAGCTTCGGGGCCGCGAACACCGGGGAGCTGTTTTTT.

This clone was seen just once. The chain combines TRBV11-2 with TRBJ1-2; D is perhaps TRBD1 (6 bases). Between the trimmed V and J ends, which lost 4 bases and 5 bases, there was a span of 20 bases. The CDR3 length is 16 residues. Germline lookup yields CDR1 SGHAT and CDR2 FQNNGV. Here the CDR3 reads CASSSKGNRVWYGYTF. The DNA of the CDR3 is TGTGCCAGCAGCTCAAAGGGAAACAGGGTCTGGTATGGCTACACCTTC.

This chain links TRBV24-1 with TRBJ1-3; 7 nucleotides align to TRBD1. CDR3 length equals 15 residues. Trimming at V came to 5 bases and at J to 1 base, leaving 4 bases not matched to a gene. The germline gives CDR1 KGHDR, CDR2 SFDVKD. CDR3 residues: CATSAPTGSGNTIYF. The CDR3 bases are TGTGCCACCAGTGCCCCGACAGGGTCTGGAAACACCATATATTTT.

The chain combines TRBV10-3 with TRBJ2-5; D may be TRBD1 or TRBD2 (5 bases each). This CDR3 is 13 amino acids long. Trimming shortened V by 6 bases and J by 1 base, and 9 bases separated the two germline ends. Germline CDR1 ENHRY, CDR2 SYGVKD. In DNA form, the CDR3 reads TGTGCCATCAGGGGGACGGTCCAAGAGACCCAGTACTTC. The encoded protein is CAIRGTVQETQYF.